These T cell receptor beta chains were read from a single sample in a study of blood T cells in healthy people across ages. Via MiXCR, TCRdb re-called the 5' RACE reads, giving one row per CDR3 protein. The table includes 600,000 to 1,000,000 distinct CDR3 sequences, 25% detected once. This sample also appeared in a second study, on T cells of mothers and their children.

Sequenced input: blood. The source of these receptors is a boy aged 5-17 years in good health. The CDR3 runs from the conserved cysteine through the conserved F or W. Fields, in order: J gene, clone size, V gene, CDR3 length, D gene, CDR3 protein, CDR3 DNA. A D gene is named only where the DNA matches it firmly. A clone size is listed for some rows: how often the clone was seen (once, few, many), or a class if it is expanded.

TRBJ2-5,few,TRBV28,16,.,CASSFPPFSYQETQYF,TGTGCCAGCAGTTTTCCTCCGTTCAGTTACCAAGAGACCCAGTACTTC
TRBJ2-7,few,TRBV7-9,14,TRBD1,CASSFGGQSYEQYF,TGTGCCAGCAGCTTTGGGGGACAGTCCTACGAGCAGTACTTC
TRBJ1-1,.,TRBV2,14,.,CASSDRVMNTEAFF,TGTGCCAGCAGTGACAGGGTTATGAACACTGAAGCTTTCTTT
TRBJ1-2,.,TRBV28,14,.,CASSPPDRNYGYTF,TGTGCCAGCAGTCCACCTGACAGGAACTATGGCTACACCTTC
TRBJ2-7,few,TRBV4-1,17,TRBD2,CASSQDLRREASYEQYF,TGCGCCAGCAGCCAAGACCTGCGGCGGGAGGCCTCCTACGAGCAGTACTTC
TRBJ1-1,few,TRBV20-1,17,.,CSARDRRRGASNTEAFF,TGCAGTGCTAGAGATCGCAGGCGGGGGGCAAGTAACACTGAAGCTTTCTTT
TRBJ2-7,few,TRBV4-1,14,.,CASSQVLRDYEQYF,TGCGCCAGCAGCCAAGTCCTCAGGGACTACGAGCAGTACTTC
TRBJ2-1,.,TRBV29-1,11,.,CSVVRGEFSFF,TGCAGCGTTGTTAGAGGGGAATTTTCGTTCTTC
TRBJ2-3,.,TRBV20-1,15,TRBD2,CSARKREGRSDTQYF,TGCAGTGCTAGAAAGCGGGAGGGCCGGTCAGATACGCAGTATTTT
TRBJ2-7,few,TRBV6-6,14,.,CASSSATGENEQYF,TGTGCCAGCAGTTCCGCCACGGGGGAGAACGAGCAGTACTTC
TRBJ1-2,.,TRBV20-1,14,.,CSASAQGNGYGYTF,TGCAGTGCTAGTGCACAGGGAAATGGCTATGGCTACACCTTC
TRBJ2-1,.,TRBV7-9,16,TRBD2,CASSLDLRGAYNEQFF,TGTGCCAGCAGCTTAGACTTGCGGGGGGCCTACAATGAGCAGTTCTTC
TRBJ2-3,.,TRBV12-3/TRBV12-4,13,.,CASSPAYTDTQYF,TGTGCCAGCAGCCCCGCATACACAGATACGCAGTATTTT
TRBJ2-7,.,TRBV27,15,.,CASSLFLQGTYEQYF,TGTGCCAGCAGTTTATTCCTGCAGGGTACCTACGAGCAGTACTTC
TRBJ1-4,few,TRBV6-5,14,TRBD1,CASSAGQGSEKLFF,TGTGCCAGCAGCGCGGGACAGGGAAGTGAAAAACTGTTTTTT
TRBJ2-7,many,TRBV29-1,12,TRBD2,CSVARGAYEQYF,TGCAGCGTTGCTCGGGGGGCCTACGAGCAGTACTTC
TRBJ1-1,.,TRBV28,14,.,CASTPLYLNTEAFF,TGTGCCAGCACTCCCCTATACCTGAACACTGAAGCTTTCTTT
TRBJ2-7,.,TRBV18,14,.,CASSLQGEVYEQYF,TGTGCCAGCTCACTACAGGGAGAGGTCTACGAGCAGTACTTC
TRBJ2-2,.,TRBV4-3,15,.,CASSRQMIGTGELFF,TGCGCCAGCAGCCGCCAAATGATAGGGACCGGGGAGCTGTTTTTT
TRBJ2-6,few,TRBV27,13,.,CASRGFGANVLTF,TGTGCCAGCAGGGGGTTCGGGGCCAACGTCCTGACTTTC
TRBJ2-2,.,TRBV7-9,17,.,CASSLAHFSGNTGELFF,TGTGCCAGCAGCTTAGCGCATTTTAGCGGAAACACCGGGGAGCTGTTTTTT
TRBJ2-7,many,TRBV28,16,TRBD2,CASSPWTSGRTYEQYF,TGTGCCAGCAGTCCCTGGACTAGCGGGAGGACCTACGAGCAGTACTTC
TRBJ2-3,few,TRBV20-1,16,.,CSARDRRVSVTDTQYF,TGCAGTGCTAGAGATCGGAGGGTCAGCGTCACAGATACGCAGTATTTT
TRBJ2-7,few,TRBV5-6,16,.,CASSLIDRLSSYEQYF,TGTGCCAGCAGCTTGATTGACAGGCTGAGCTCCTACGAGCAGTACTTC
TRBJ2-1,.,TRBV11-2,16,TRBD2,CASSLGGGLIYNEQFF,TGTGCCAGCAGCTTAGGGGGGGGACTGATCTACAATGAGCAGTTCTTC
TRBJ2-5,.,TRBV4-1,16,.,CASSQGAGLEVETQYF,TGCGCCAGCAGCCAAGGGGCAGGGCTTGAGGTAGAGACCCAGTACTTC
TRBJ2-5,few,TRBV6-2/TRBV6-3,12,.,CASRNREETQYF,TGTGCCAGCAGAAACAGGGAAGAGACCCAGTACTTC
TRBJ1-1,.,TRBV5-1,16,.,CASSWTVQSVNTEAFF,TGCGCCAGCAGCTGGACAGTCCAGAGTGTGAACACTGAAGCTTTCTTT
TRBJ2-7,few,TRBV11-2,16,.,CASSLDRSRQTYEQYF,TGTGCCAGCAGCTTAGATCGGAGCAGGCAAACCTACGAGCAGTACTTC
TRBJ1-2,many,TRBV2,12,.,CASSRVDYGYTF,TGTGCCAGCTCCCGGGTTGACTATGGCTACACCTTC
TRBJ2-5,.,TRBV25-1,12,.,CASTGPGETQYF,TGTGCCAGCACAGGTCCGGGAGAGACCCAGTACTTC
TRBJ2-7,.,TRBV20-1,13,TRBD2,CSARVLAVYEQYF,TGCAGTGCTAGAGTGCTAGCGGTCTACGAGCAGTACTTC
TRBJ2-7,few,TRBV20-1,15,.,CSASETLSRRTEQYF,TGCAGTGCTAGTGAGACCCTCTCTCGACGGACCGAGCAGTACTTC
TRBJ2-4,few,TRBV18,13,.,CASSPDSKNIQYF,TGTGCCAGCTCACCGGACAGCAAAAACATTCAGTACTTC
TRBJ2-5,.,TRBV20-1,18,.,CSASRASPPRSRGETQYF,TGCAGTGCTAGTCGTGCCTCCCCACCGAGGTCCAGAGGAGAGACCCAGTACTTC
TRBJ1-5,.,TRBV28,14,TRBD1,CASSPTGPLQPQHF,TGTGCCAGCAGCCCGACAGGGCCCCTACAGCCCCAGCATTTT
TRBJ2-1,.,TRBV29-1,13,.,CSVVADNRGEQFF,TGCAGCGTGGTAGCCGACAATCGCGGTGAGCAGTTCTTC
TRBJ1-3,few,TRBV7-9,15,.,CASSLVLGTGNTIYF,TGTGCCAGCAGCTTAGTCTTGGGAACTGGAAACACCATATATTTT
TRBJ1-1,.,TRBV7-9,11,.,CASSREGQAFF,TGTGCCAGCAGCCGAGAGGGGCAGGCTTTCTTT
TRBJ2-7,few,TRBV6-2/TRBV6-3,14,TRBD1,CASSWGQGTHEQYF,TGTGCCAGCAGTTGGGGACAGGGGACTCACGAGCAGTACTTC
TRBJ1-1,.,TRBV3-1,13,.,CASSQGWATEAFF,TGTGCCAGCAGCCAAGGGTGGGCGACTGAAGCTTTCTTT
TRBJ2-2,few,TRBV11-2,16,TRBD2,CASSSRLAVNTGELFF,TGTGCCAGCAGCTCTCGACTAGCGGTGAACACCGGGGAGCTGTTTTTT
TRBJ1-6,.,TRBV20-1,16,TRBD1,CSARDAQGEANSPLHF,TGCAGTGCTAGAGACGCACAGGGGGAGGCGAATTCACCCCTCCACTTT
TRBJ2-5,.,TRBV27,17,.,CASSLSIEGPISYGQYF,TGTGCCAGCAGTTTATCGATTGAAGGCCCGATCTCCTACGGGCAGTACTTC
TRBJ2-7,.,TRBV27,13,.,CASSIKYSYEQYF,TGTGCCAGCAGTATAAAGTATTCCTACGAGCAGTACTTC
TRBJ1-1,few,TRBV29-1,14,.,CSVEVGQGNTEAFF,TGCAGCGTTGAGGTAGGGCAGGGGAACACTGAAGCTTTCTTT
TRBJ1-2,.,TRBV7-3,15,.,CASSLTSAGNYGYTF,TGTGCCAGCAGCTTAACGTCCGCCGGCAACTATGGCTACACCTTC